This passage covers 30 T cell receptor beta chains from one sample sequenced in a study of blood T cell repertoires in COVID-19. Profiled with immunoSEQ multiplex PCR; TCRdb holds only in-frame clones, not every one. The sample comprises tens of thousands of clones, roughly 78% of which are singletons, and 10% rests with the top ten. The sequencing input was peripheral blood. These receptors were collected from a man aged 60 to 75 with acute or convalescent COVID-19.

This clone was detected once. The V and J genes are TRBV29-1 and TRBJ2-1; maybe TRBD2 (6 bases). The germline CDR1 and CDR2 sequences are SQVTM and ANQGSEA. The CDR3 consists of 16 residues. V lost 4 bases and J 2 bases, leaving 18 bases between the germline ends. The CDR3: CSVGKRRVATYNEQFF. The CDR3 DNA follows: TGCAGCGTTGGGAAAAGGAGGGTAGCGACCTACAATGAGCAGTTCTTC.

CDR3 region: CASSKIAEPSEQYF. In DNA form, the CDR3 reads TGTGCCAGCAGCAAAATAGCGGAACCTTCCGAGCAGTACTTC. This chain uses TRBV6-2 or TRBV6-3 with TRBJ2-7; D possibly corresponds to TRBD2 (6 bases). The CDR3 contains 14 residues. From germline, CDR1 is MNHEY and CDR2 SVGEGT. V lost 6 bases, J lost 6 bases, and 18 bases lay in between.

This clone appeared a single time. V usage is TRBV5-1 and J usage is TRBJ2-7; TRBD2 matches 7 bases. This CDR3 has 12 amino acids. CDR1 and CDR2 from the germline V gene are SGHRS and YFSETQ. J lost 4 bases, V lost 4 bases, and 2 bases had no gene match. CDR3 sequence reads: CASSPGGYEQYF. CDR3 nucleotides: TGCGCCAGCAGCCCCGGGGGGTACGAGCAGTACTTC.

The chain carries TRBV2 and TRBJ1-2, with TRBD1 as a possible D gene (5 bases). The CDR3 totals 13 residues. Deletions cut 4 bases from V and 8 bases from J, with 14 bases between. Germline CDR1 is SNHLY and CDR2 is FYNNEI. In nucleotides, the CDR3 is TGTGCCAGCAGTGTGGGGCAGGGTCGGGGCTACACCTTC. It yields the protein CASSVGQGRGYTF. The whole variable domain, filled in from reference TRBV2 and TRBJ1-2, reads EPEVTQTPSHQVTQMGQEVILRCVPISNHLYFYWYRQILGQKVEFLVSFYNNEISEKSEIFDDQFSVERPDGSNFTLKIRSTKLEDSAMYFCASSVGQGRGYTFGSGTRLTVV.

The chain uses TRBV6-5 and TRBJ1-6, with TRBD1 as a possible D gene (6 bases). The CDR3 sequence is 15 residues long. Trimming removed 6 bases at V and 10 bases at J, with 19 bases between. Germline CDR1 reads MNHEY; CDR2 reads SVGAGI. This CDR3 is CASSRKTGPVSPLHF. In DNA form, the CDR3 reads TGTGCCAGCAGCCGGAAAACAGGGCCGGTCTCACCCCTCCACTTT.

The chain links TRBV5-5 to TRBJ1-5; D is ambiguous. Per the germline V gene, CDR1 is SGHKS and CDR2 is YYEKEE (reference sequence). The V end lost 0 bases, the J end lost 3 bases, and 10 bases lay between the germline ends. The CDR3 totals 15 residues. CDR3: CASSLVTGYNQPQHF. The CDR3 bases are TGTGCCAGCAGCTTGGTCACGGGATACAATCAGCCCCAGCATTTT.

The count of this clone is one. V is TRBV7-3 and J is TRBJ2-1; D perhaps matches TRBD2 (7 bases). The germline gives CDR1 SGHTA, CDR2 FQGTGA. The CDR3 length is 14 residues. Trimming removed 5 bases from V and 7 bases from J, with 15 bases in between. CDR3 region: CASSLGGVRNEQFF. DNA of the CDR3: TGTGCCAGCAGCCTAGGGGGGGTGAGGAATGAGCAGTTCTTC.

The CDR3 is CASSPRTGSNQPQHF. Written as DNA, the CDR3 is TGCGCCAGCAGCCCCCGGACAGGTAGCAATCAGCCCCAGCATTTT. V gene TRBV5-1 combines with J gene TRBJ1-5; 7 nucleotides match TRBD1. The V gene's germline CDR1 is SGHRS and CDR2 YFSETQ. This CDR3 comprises 15 residues. The V segment lost 4 bases and the J segment 0 bases; nucleotides outside the gene matches: 4.

The chain combines TRBV6-5 with TRBJ1-1; 7 nucleotides line up with TRBD1. The V and J ends lost 3 bases and 11 bases, in that order; junction bases with no gene match: 18. CDR3 length: 16 residues. Germline CDR1 and CDR2: MNHEY and SVGAGI. The CDR3 nucleotides read TGTGCCAGCAGTTATAAAGCCCCGGGTGGGACAGTCGGGGCTTTCTTT. Amino acids: CASSYKAPGGTVGAFF.

The J gene is TRBJ2-1, the V gene TRBV7-2, with D possibly matching TRBD2 (6 bases). The ends were cut back, 3 bases at V and 7 bases at J, with 13 bases in the middle. This CDR3 is 14 amino acids long. CDR1 and CDR2 from the germline V gene are SGHTA and FQGNSA. CDR3 loop: CASSLPGVRNEQFF. CDR3 sequence (DNA): TGTGCCAGCAGCTTGCCGGGAGTGAGAAATGAGCAGTTCTTC. Supplemented by reference TRBV7-2 and TRBJ2-1, the full variable domain reads GAGVSQSPSNKVTEKGKDVELRCDPISGHTALYWYRQSLGQGLEFLIYFQGNSAPDKSGLPSDRFSAERTGGSVSTLTIQRTQQEDSAVYLCASSLPGVRNEQFFGPGTRLTVL.

The chain employs TRBV7-2 and TRBJ1-5; 9 bases are a match to TRBD1. Germline V CDR1 and CDR2: SGHTA, FQGNSA. J lost 7 bases, V lost 5 bases, and 9 bases had no gene match. This CDR3 is built from 15 residues. CDR3 sequence: CASSQTGGRGQPQHF. In DNA, the CDR3 is TGTGCCAGCAGCCAGACAGGGGGTCGGGGCCAGCCCCAGCATTTT.

The chain links TRBV20-1 to TRBJ1-6; D gene unclear. Germline V gene sequence: CDR1 DFQATT, CDR2 SNEGSKA (reference sequence). The V end lost 3 bases, the J end lost 5 bases, and 11 bases lay between the germline ends. CDR3 length: 14 residues. This CDR3 reads CSASPRFDNSPLHF. Here the CDR3 DNA reads TGCAGTGCTAGTCCACGGTTCGATAATTCACCCCTCCACTTT.

This clone turned up a few times. This rearrangement joins TRBV7-9 to TRBJ1-2; 10 bases match TRBD1. Germline CDR1 SEHNR, CDR2 FQNEAQ (reference sequence). V lost 3 bases to trimming and J lost 7 bases; unmatched junction nucleotides: 2. The CDR3 consists of 13 residues. The CDR3 DNA is TGTGCCAGCAGCTTGGACAGGGGGGCTGGCTACACCTTC. This encodes CASSLDRGAGYTF.

In DNA form, the CDR3 reads TGTGCCAGCAGCACACCAGCGGGCCCCACAGATACGCAGTATTTT. Amino acid sequence: CASSTPAGPTDTQYF. The chain has TRBV7-2 and TRBJ2-3; D is perhaps TRBD2 (6 bases). V was trimmed by 5 bases and J by 2 bases, leaving 14 bases between them. Germline lookup yields CDR1 SGHTA and CDR2 FQGNSA. The CDR3 is made up of 15 amino acids.

The gene calls are TRBV6-5 and TRBJ2-5; maybe TRBD2 (6 bases). CDR1 and CDR2 from the germline V gene are MNHEY and SVGAGI. Trimming removed 0 bases at V and 4 bases at J, with 12 bases between. CDR3 length: 15 amino acids. DNA for the CDR3: TGTGCCAGCAGTTACTCGCGGAGGGCCCGAGAGACCCAGTACTTC. Translating gives CASSYSRRARETQYF.

This chain joins TRBV6-5 and TRBJ2-3, with a tentative D call TRBD1 (5 bases). Between the trimmed V and J ends, which lost 0 bases and 2 bases, there was a span of 12 bases. In germline, CDR1 is MNHEY, CDR2 SVGAGI. CDR3 length: 16 residues. CDR3 loop: CASSYSVGQATDTQYF. CDR3 nucleotide sequence: TGTGCCAGCAGTTACTCGGTCGGACAAGCCACAGATACGCAGTATTTT.

The chain has TRBV6-6 and TRBJ2-7; 10 nucleotides agree with TRBD2. Looked up from germline, CDR1 is MNHNY and CDR2 is SVGAGI (reference sequence). Trimming cost V 5 bases and J 1 base; bases outside gene matches: 5. CDR3 size: 15 residues. CDR3 DNA: TGTGCCAGCAGTGATAGCGGGGGGCGTTCCTACGAGCAGTACTTC. This translates into CASSDSGGRSYEQYF.

V is TRBV7-2 and J is TRBJ2-5, with D unresolved. Deletions cut 3 bases from V and 4 bases from J, with 15 bases between. The length of the CDR3 is 15 residues. CDR1 is SGHTA and CDR2 is FQGNSA in the germline V gene. The CDR3 region is CASSFDQTPGETQYF. The CDR3 DNA reads as TGTGCCAGCAGCTTTGATCAAACTCCGGGAGAGACCCAGTACTTC.

CDR3 in amino acids: CASSIMAMNTEAFF. CDR3 sequence (DNA): TGTGCCAGTAGTATCATGGCAATGAACACTGAAGCTTTCTTT. This rearrangement joins TRBV19 to TRBJ1-1, with D unclear. CDR1 and CDR2 (germline): LNHDA, SQIVND (reference sequence). V was cut by 3 bases and J by 0 bases, with 8 bases left in between. The length of the CDR3 is 14 residues. Based on the CDR3 plus reference TRBV19 and TRBJ1-1, the full variable domain is DGGITQSPKYLFRKEGQNVTLSCEQNLNHDAMYWYRQDPGQGLRLIYYSQIVNDFQKGDIAEGYSVSREKKESFPLTVTSAQKNPTAFYLCASSIMAMNTEAFFGQGTRLTVV.

The J gene is TRBJ2-5, the V gene TRBV27, with 10 nucleotides matching TRBD2. V lost 6 bases to trimming and J lost 5 bases; unmatched junction nucleotides: 9. In germline, CDR1 is MNHEY, CDR2 SMNVEV (reference sequence). This CDR3 contains 15 residues. The CDR3 loop reads CASRASGRAWETQYF. CDR3 bases: TGTGCCAGCAGGGCCAGCGGGAGGGCTTGGGAGACCCAGTACTTC.

The chain recombines TRBV15 with TRBJ2-1; D is perhaps TRBD2 (6 bases). The CDR3 extends over 14 amino acids. The germline V gene has CDR1 LNHNV and CDR2 YYDKDF (reference sequence). The V end lost 6 bases, the J end lost 9 bases, and 18 bases lay between the germline ends. DNA for the CDR3: TGTGCCACCAGTAGCTTTCGGGAGCAGGGTGAGCAGTTCTTC. It codes for CATSSFREQGEQFF.

This clone was detected once. The rearrangement links TRBV6-2 or TRBV6-3 to TRBJ1-2; D remains unclear. The CDR3 covers 13 residues. CDR1 is MNHEY and CDR2 is SVGEGT in the germline V gene. V was clipped by 0 bases and J by 8 bases, with 10 bases between them. The CDR3: CASSYSLQVGYTF. CDR3 bases: TGTGCCAGCAGTTACTCCTTGCAGGTCGGCTACACCTTC.

This clone has a single count. This CDR3 reads CATSDHRDSNQPQHF. CDR3 nucleotides: TGTGCCACCAGTGATCACAGGGATAGCAATCAGCCCCAGCATTTT. The chain links TRBV24-1 to TRBJ1-5; possibly TRBD1 for D (6 bases). The CDR3 has 15 residues. Looked up from germline, CDR1 is KGHDR and CDR2 is SFDVKD. The ends were cut back, 3 bases at V and 0 bases at J, with 8 bases in the middle.

The table lists this clone with a count of one. The chain has TRBV3-1 (or the pseudogene TRBV3-2) and TRBJ2-3, with 7 bases fitting TRBD1. V dropped 8 bases and J dropped 1; count of bases not matched to a gene: 6. The CDR3 sequence is 14 residues long. Germline assignment: CDR1 LGHDT and CDR2 YNNKEL (reference sequence). The CDR3 DNA reads TGTGCCAGCGCCACAGGGGATGGCACAGATACGCAGTATTTT. It encodes CASATGDGTDTQYF.

This chain uses TRBV3-1 (or the pseudogene TRBV3-2) with TRBJ2-3; TRBD2 aligns across 12 bases. The CDR3 spans 17 residues. V lost 1 base to trimming and J lost 4 bases; unmatched junction nucleotides: 6. CDR1 and CDR2 from the germline V gene are LGHDT and YNNKEL (reference sequence). The CDR3, as DNA: TGTGCCAGCAGCCAAGGTCGCGCTAGCGGGGGGGCAGATACGCAGTATTTT. Translation: CASSQGRASGGADTQYF.

The rearrangement links TRBV6-2 or TRBV6-3 to TRBJ1-5; D gene unclear. The CDR3 runs 13 residues. Germline V gene sequence: CDR1 MNHEY, CDR2 SVGEGT. Trimming left V 3 bases short and J 6 bases short, with 9 bases between. CDR3 region: CASSYGPGQPQHF. The CDR3 DNA follows: TGTGCCAGCAGTTATGGTCCGGGTCAGCCCCAGCATTTT.

This chain joins TRBV5-8 and TRBJ1-4, with D possibly TRBD1 on 6 matching bases. CDR1 is SGHTS and CDR2 is YDEGEE in the germline V gene. The CDR3 is made up of 15 amino acids. The V gene lost 0 bases and the J gene lost 4 bases, with 10 bases spanning the gap. CDR3 amino acids: CASSLGQAFNEKLFF. The CDR3, as DNA: TGTGCCAGCAGCTTGGGACAGGCCTTTAATGAAAAACTGTTTTTT.

This clone has a handful of counts. The chain links TRBV27 to TRBJ1-1; possible D gene TRBD1, 6 bases. Trimming stripped 3 bases from V and 10 bases from J, with 12 bases between. This CDR3 has 12 residues. From germline, CDR1 is MNHEY and CDR2 SMNVEV (reference sequence). CDR3 in DNA: TGTGCCAGCAGTTTCCGAGGGGGACGAGCTTTCTTT. It translates to CASSFRGGRAFF.

J is TRBJ1-5 and V is TRBV19; TRBD1 matches at 7 bases. The CDR3 covers 17 residues. V lost 8 bases and J lost 0; bases outside the gene matches: 13. CDR1 is LNHDA, CDR2 SQIVND, per germline (reference sequence). CDR3 bases: TGTGCCAGTTCCCCCGGGACAGCGCCATATAGCAATCAGCCCCAGCATTTT. It encodes CASSPGTAPYSNQPQHF.

This chain links TRBV3-1 (or the pseudogene TRBV3-2) with TRBJ2-7; TRBD1 aligns across 12 bases. Germline V lookup: CDR1 LGHDT, CDR2 YNNKEL (reference sequence). The CDR3 covers 16 residues. V trimming: 4 bases; J trimming: 7 bases; junction bases outside the gene matches: 11. The CDR3 region has the DNA TGTGCCAGCAGCCTTGATCCGGGACAGGGGGCAAGGGAGCAGTACTTC. This gives the protein CASSLDPGQGAREQYF.